These T cell receptor beta chains were read from a single sample in a study of shared clonotypes between healthy human individuals. Generated by immunoSEQ multiplex PCR, the TCRdb table keeps only in-frame clones and is missing some. The table records roughly 1 million clones, about four fifths of them present only once. Sequenced: memory CD4+ T cells from PBMCs. The source is a young man in good health. Some clones in this sample may be carry-over from other donors' samples. CDR3s include the opening cysteine and the closing phenylalanine or tryptophan.

j_gene | v_gene | CDR3aa
TRBJ1-2 | TRBV4-1 | CASSRIRVGRGDRERGYTF
TRBJ1-1 | TRBV7-9 | CASRARGGGFGTEAFF
TRBJ1-2 | TRBV29-1 | CSVEGPPVGGYTF
TRBJ2-2 | TRBV7-9 | CASSLKGELFF
TRBJ1-5 | TRBV30 | CAWSDWTGNNQPQHF
TRBJ1-1 | TRBV15 | CATSLTVVQGVAFF
TRBJ2-4 | TRBV9 | CASSVLAGDSIQYF
TRBJ2-1 | TRBV5-1 | CASSLEGRTNNEQFF
TRBJ1-4 | TRBV30 | CAWSATGEKLFF
TRBJ1-4 | TRBV28 | CASSLPAGPSEKLFF
TRBJ1-1 | TRBV4-3 | CASSLFRTALNTEAFF
TRBJ2-6 | TRBV4-3 | CASSQDTVRQGASGANVLTF
TRBJ2-3 | TRBV5-1 | CASRMGLATDTQYF
TRBJ2-3 | TRBV9 | CASTRNGIHTDTQYF
TRBJ1-4 | TRBV5-1 | CASSPGGTGQLGEKLFF
TRBJ2-7 | TRBV28 | CASAASGRTYEQYF
TRBJ1-5 | TRBV21-1 | CASSKQGRVDQPQHF
TRBJ2-7 | TRBV5-1 | CASGLRDELGEQYF
TRBJ2-1 | TRBV9 | CASSVAASGRAEVF
TRBJ1-2 | TRBV30 | CAWSQFRGYTF
TRBJ2-7 | TRBV7-2 | CASSLNYEQYF
TRBJ2-1 | TRBV9 | CASSVGLAGGYNEQFF
TRBJ1-2 | TRBV2 | CASSQPGTAYGYTF
TRBJ2-1 | TRBV5-4 | CASSTGDWYNEQFF
TRBJ1-1 | TRBV19 | CASSLQGQNTEAFF
TRBJ2-3 | TRBV9 | CASSPLAGVSDTQYF
TRBJ1-1 | TRBV28 | CASNGLGLGDTEAFF
TRBJ1-3 | TRBV7-9 | CASSLGSEGNTIYF
TRBJ1-2 | TRBV28 | CASSLGGPYGYTF
TRBJ2-5 | TRBV11-2 | CASSRPGWETQYF
TRBJ1-2 | TRBV5-6 | CASSSLGYGYTF
TRBJ2-5 | TRBV11-2 | CASSKLQIFQETQYF
TRBJ1-2 | TRBV18 | CASSPSDSRYTF
TRBJ2-1 | TRBV6-6 | CASSPGGGEQFF
TRBJ2-7 | TRBV27 | CASPSPYEQYF
TRBJ1-4 | TRBV19 | CASSRGTGTNEKLFF
TRBJ1-4 | TRBV11-2 | CASSGTETRNEKLFF
TRBJ1-1 | TRBV30 | CAWSVSRGFTEAFF
TRBJ2-6 | TRBV27 | CASSPFRGTANVLTF
TRBJ2-7 | TRBV29-1 | CSTRDRVNTSYEQYF
TRBJ2-2 | TRBV7-2 | CASSLQGRDTGELFF
TRBJ2-3 | TRBV28 | CASSLVMGDTQYF
TRBJ1-4 | TRBV28 | CASSLPSWDTNEKLFF
TRBJ2-1 | TRBV5-4 | CARTPPNQQGSNYNEQFF
TRBJ2-6 | TRBV2 | CASRVQSSGANVLTF
TRBJ2-7 | TRBV6-4 | CASSARPGSAHEQYF
TRBJ1-5 | TRBV7-3 | CASSLTPNQPQHF
TRBJ2-3 | TRBV7-8 | CASRQNTDTQYF
TRBJ2-7 | TRBV7-2 | CASSLGVSGLEQYF
TRBJ2-5 | TRBV5-1 | CASSLIGGETQYF
TRBJ2-1 | TRBV28 | CASSFDPVASYNEQFF
TRBJ1-1 | TRBV7-9 | CASSLGGPTAEAFF
TRBJ2-2 | TRBV4-1 | CASSQGLAGGNTGELFF
TRBJ2-1 | TRBV4-3 | CASSQELRGIDEQFF
TRBJ2-3 | TRBV5-1 | CASSLEGREGNTQYF
TRBJ2-1 | TRBV28 | CASSFFPPLRDHVSYNEQFF
TRBJ1-5 | TRBV19 | CASSPAPVIRSNQPQHF